These 16 T cell receptor beta chains came from one sample sequenced in a study of cytomegalovirus exposure and HLA in healthy donors (dated by TCRdb to 2016 to 2017). Library construction relied on the immunoSEQ multiplex PCR assay. TCRdb stores this immuneACCESS table with in-frame sequences only. Part of the clones is absent; in the studies checked, under half of the shortfall reflects unresolved V genes, and no reason is known for the rest. This sample comprises 100,000 to 150,000 clones, 85% to 90% of them detected only once. Of the sample, roughly 1.4% falls within the top ten clones. Material for sequencing was PBMCs. The origin of the receptors is a man aged 25-40 years in good health and CMV-seronegative.

This clone was observed a few times. The chain uses TRBV20-1 and TRBJ2-3; D is perhaps TRBD2 (5 bases). V shed 4 bases and J shed 6 bases, with 8 bases lying between them. Germline CDR1 is DFQATT and CDR2 is SNEGSKA (reference sequence). The CDR3 spans 11 residues. This CDR3 reads CSANAGDTQYF. CDR3 sequence (DNA): TGCAGTGCTAATGCGGGCGATACGCAGTATTTT.

The chain couples TRBV19 to TRBJ2-1, with D tentatively TRBD1 (5 bases). Trimming pared 3 bases from V and 7 bases from J, leaving 10 bases between. From germline, CDR1 is LNHDA and CDR2 SQIVND (reference sequence). The length of the CDR3 is 13 residues. CDR3 loop: CASSIQGGNEQFF. In DNA, the CDR3 is TGTGCCAGTAGTATTCAGGGTGGGAATGAGCAGTTCTTC.

This clone was counted once. The V call is TRBV10-2, the J call TRBJ2-1; D is unresolved. The V end lost 0 bases, the J end lost 11 bases, and 5 bases lay between the germline ends. The CDR3 spans 11 residues. CDR1 and CDR2 from the germline V gene are WSHSY and SAAADI. The chain's CDR3 is CASSESAKQFF. The CDR3 coding sequence is TGCGCCAGCAGTGAGTCCGCGAAGCAGTTCTTC.

This clone was seen once. The V gene is TRBV7-9, the J gene TRBJ2-7; 8 positions match TRBD2. The CDR3 contains 15 residues. The germline V gene has CDR1 SEHNR and CDR2 FQNEAQ (reference sequence). V gave up 4 bases and J gave up 5 bases; unmatched junction bases: 10. This CDR3 reads CASSSRTSWLDEQYF. The DNA for the CDR3 is TGTGCCAGCAGCTCCCGGACTAGCTGGTTGGACGAGCAGTACTTC.

This clone was found once. The V call is TRBV5-1, the J call TRBJ1-6; D unresolved. Germline V gives CDR1 SGHRS, CDR2 YFSETQ. CDR3 length equals 15 residues. V was trimmed by 1 base and J by 7 bases, leaving 12 bases between them. The CDR3 bases are TGCGCCAGCAGCTTGAATCTAGGAGAGAATTCACCCCTCCACTTT. Its translation is CASSLNLGENSPLHF.

The rearrangement joins TRBV19 to TRBJ2-3, with TRBD2 matching 11 bases. The CDR3 runs to 16 residues. Germline CDR1 is LNHDA and CDR2 is SQIVND (reference sequence). V was pared by 6 bases and J by 1 base, with 6 bases of the junction left unmatched. CDR3 sequence reads: CASSQLAGAGTDTQYF. Written as DNA, the CDR3 is TGTGCCAGTAGCCAACTAGCGGGAGCAGGCACAGATACGCAGTATTTT.

The chain employs TRBV6-5 and TRBJ1-6; D unresolved. The germline V and J ends were trimmed by 7 bases and 5 bases, with 15 bases remaining between them. The CDR3 is 15 amino acids. Germline V lookup: CDR1 MNHEY, CDR2 SVGAGI. CDR3 DNA sequence: TGTGCCAGCACCCTTAACGGGGTCGATAATTCACCCCTCCACTTT. This codes for CASTLNGVDNSPLHF.

This clone was detected only once. V and J are TRBV7-3 and TRBJ2-2; a possible D gene is TRBD1 (5 bases). V gave up 0 bases and J gave up 4 bases, with 9 bases separating them. Per the germline V gene, CDR1 is SGHTA and CDR2 is FQGTGA. The CDR3 contains 15 residues. CDR3 loop: CASSLTRVSTGELFF. CDR3 in DNA: TGTGCCAGCAGCTTAACCAGGGTCAGCACCGGGGAGCTGTTTTTT.

The chain carries TRBV2 and TRBJ2-3; D perhaps matches TRBD2 (6 bases). Deletions cut 0 bases from V and 2 bases from J, with 9 bases between. This CDR3 is 15 amino acids long. CDR1 and CDR2 from the germline V gene are SNHLY and FYNNEI. In DNA, the CDR3 is TGTGCCAGCAGTGAAGCGGGGACTTTCACAGATACGCAGTATTTT. Amino acids: CASSEAGTFTDTQYF.

As DNA, the CDR3 is TGTGCCAGCAGCCAAGATCTAAGGGGGCGCCTAGATGGCTACACCTTC. Its protein product is CASSQDLRGRLDGYTF. The chain combines TRBV4-2 with TRBJ1-2; 7 nucleotides agree with TRBD1. CDR3 length: 16 residues. J gave up 6 bases and V 0 bases, and 10 bases lay outside the gene matches. From germline, CDR1 is LGHNA and CDR2 YNFKEQ.

The gene calls are TRBV19 and TRBJ2-7; D ambiguous. This CDR3 is built from 13 residues. The V gene lost 6 bases and the J gene lost 3 bases, with 12 bases spanning the gap. Germline V gene data show CDR1 as LNHDA and CDR2 as SQIVND (reference sequence). The CDR3 is CASSDSLDYEQYF. CDR3 nucleotide sequence: TGTGCCAGTAGCGACTCTCTGGACTACGAGCAGTACTTC. The full variable domain, its missing parts supplied by reference TRBV19 and TRBJ2-7, is DGGITQSPKYLFRKEGQNVTLSCEQNLNHDAMYWYRQDPGQGLRLIYYSQIVNDFQKGDIAEGYSVSREKKESFPLTVTSAQKNPTAFYLCASSDSLDYEQYFGPGTRLTVT.

The sample holds one count of this clone. J is TRBJ1-1 and V is TRBV4-1, with no clear D. Trimming took off 2 bases at V and 1 base at J, with 5 bases between the two ends. Germline lookup yields CDR1 MGHRA and CDR2 YSYEKL. This CDR3 comprises 13 residues. The CDR3 here is CASSQPGNTEAFF. The CDR3 DNA sequence: TGCGCCAGCAGCCAACCCGGGAACACTGAAGCTTTCTTT.

This chain uses TRBV4-1 with TRBJ2-1; TRBD2 aligns across 11 bases. The junction had 4 bases not matched to a gene; V was cut back by 5 bases and J by 7 bases. The CDR3 is 14 residues long. CDR1 and CDR2 from the germline V gene are MGHRA and YSYEKL. For the CDR3, the DNA is TGCGCCAGCAGCTTAGCGGGAGGGCAGAATGAGCAGTTCTTC. This gives the protein CASSLAGGQNEQFF.

This chain uses TRBV2 with TRBJ2-7; D possibly corresponds to TRBD1 (6 bases). The CDR3 has 14 amino acids. Germline CDR1 is SNHLY and CDR2 is FYNNEI. Between the trimmed V and J ends, which lost 5 bases and 5 bases, there was a span of 16 bases. This chain's CDR3 is CASSLILTGDEQYF. Here the CDR3 DNA reads TGTGCCAGCAGTCTAATATTGACAGGAGACGAGCAGTACTTC.

The V and J genes are TRBV6-1 and TRBJ2-7; D might be TRBD1 (5 bases). The CDR3 runs to 14 residues. From germline, CDR1 is MNHNS and CDR2 SASEGT. Trimming took 5 bases from V and 2 from J, leaving 13 bases between them. The CDR3 region is CASSSLGRTYEQYF. CDR3 coding DNA: TGTGCCAGCAGTTCCCTGGGGCGTACCTACGAGCAGTACTTC.

The chain uses TRBV6-5 and TRBJ2-2, with a weak D call TRBD1 (6 bases). The germline gives CDR1 MNHEY, CDR2 SVGAGI. V dropped 0 bases and J dropped 6 bases, with 14 bases sitting between them. This CDR3 is built from 16 residues. The CDR3 DNA sequence: TGTGCCAGCAGTTACTCTAGTCTACAGGGTTCCGGGGAGCTGTTTTTT. Translating gives CASSYSSLQGSGELFF.